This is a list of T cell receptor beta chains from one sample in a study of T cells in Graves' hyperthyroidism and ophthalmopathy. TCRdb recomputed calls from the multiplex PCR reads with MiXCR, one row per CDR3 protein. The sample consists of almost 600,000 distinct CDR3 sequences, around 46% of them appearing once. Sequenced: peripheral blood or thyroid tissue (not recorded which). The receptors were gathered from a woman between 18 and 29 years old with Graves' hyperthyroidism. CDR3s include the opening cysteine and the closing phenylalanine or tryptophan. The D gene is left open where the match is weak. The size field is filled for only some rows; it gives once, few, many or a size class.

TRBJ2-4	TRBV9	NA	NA	CASRTVGGAKNIQYF	TGTGCCAGCAGGACGGTAGGAGGGGCCAAAAACATTCAGTACTTC
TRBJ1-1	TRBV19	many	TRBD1	CASSIGQVRNTEAFF	TGTGCCAGTAGTATTGGACAGGTACGAAACACTGAAGCTTTCTTT
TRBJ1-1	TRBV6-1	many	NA	CASTEGGETEAFF	TGTGCCAGCACCGAAGGAGGGGAAACTGAAGCTTTCTTT
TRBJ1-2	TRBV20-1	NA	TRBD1	CSVPPTGTVYGYTF	TGCAGTGTCCCACCTACCGGGACAGTATATGGCTACACCTTC
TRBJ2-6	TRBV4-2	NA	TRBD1	CASSPTADRGHTEAF	TGTGCCAGCAGCCCAACCGCGGACAGGGGGCACACTGAAGCTTTC
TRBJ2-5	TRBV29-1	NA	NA	CSVEFEGGQPQYF	TGCAGCGTTGAATTCGAGGGGGGGCAGCCCCAGTACTTC
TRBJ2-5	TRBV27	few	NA	CATLLKGAQYF	TGTGCCACCCTTCTTAAGGGGGCCCAGTACTTC
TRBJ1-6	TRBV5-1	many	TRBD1	CASSRDSDNSPLHF	TGCGCCAGCAGCAGGGACAGCGATAATTCACCCCTCCACTTT
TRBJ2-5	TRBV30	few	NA	CAWSGGGRVRETQYF	TGTGCCTGGAGTGGGGGTGGGAGAGTTCGAGAGACCCAGTACTTC
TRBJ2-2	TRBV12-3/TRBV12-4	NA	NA	CASSFSSRNTGELFF	TGTGCCAGCAGTTTCTCCAGCAGGAACACCGGGGAGCTGTTTTTT
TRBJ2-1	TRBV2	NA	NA	CATAGNWNEQFF	TGTGCCACGGCGGGAAATTGGAATGAGCAGTTCTTC
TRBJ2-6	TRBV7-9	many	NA	CASSSFGSSSGANVLTF	TGTGCCAGCAGCTCCTTCGGATCGAGCTCTGGGGCCAACGTCCTGACTTTC
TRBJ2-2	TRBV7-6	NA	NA	CASSIGTTGELFF	TGTGCCAGCAGCATCGGGACCACCGGGGAGCTGTTTTTT